The 10 T cell receptor beta chains listed next were all sequenced from one sample in a study of CD8+ T cells in alopecia areata. Extracted from the samples, RNA was reverse transcribed into cDNA to serve as the sequencing template. Assay: immunoSEQ multiplex PCR; the TCRdb copy retains only in-frame clones and omits some. Among around 270,000 clones, roughly 60% were seen once, and the ten largest hold under 2%. As to treatment: oral pan-JAK inhibitor, 5-10 mg twice daily. The sequenced sample was CD4+ T cells sorted from blood, obtained at week 24, from a patient treated with tofacitinib. These receptor sequences come from a human donor with alopecia areata.

The chain has TRBV9 and TRBJ2-7, with D tentatively TRBD2 (5 bases). V dropped 3 bases and J dropped 7 bases, with 14 bases sitting between them. The CDR3 is 13 amino acids. The germline CDR1 and CDR2 sequences are SGDLS and YYNGEE. In DNA, the CDR3 is TGTGCCAGCAGCGGGTTGGGAGTACGGGAGCAGTACTTC. Protein product: CASSGLGVREQYF.

V is TRBV7-2 and J is TRBJ2-1; 9 nucleotides agree with TRBD2. The CDR3 has 14 amino acids. The J segment lost 4 bases and the V segment lost 10 bases, leaving 8 bases of the junction unmatched. Germline loops: CDR1 SGHTA, CDR2 FQGNSA. CDR3 in amino acids: CATLQSGGYNEQFF. In DNA, the CDR3 is TGTGCCACCCTACAGAGCGGGGGGTACAATGAGCAGTTCTTC.

This rearrangement joins TRBV28 to TRBJ2-1; D tentatively reads TRBD1 or TRBD2 (6 bases each). The V and J ends lost 6 bases and 1 base respectively, with 10 bases between them. The CDR3 has 14 residues. Germline CDR1 MDHEN, CDR2 SYDVKM. The CDR3 bases are TGTGCCAGCAGACAGGGAGGTTCCTACAATGAGCAGTTCTTC. Encoded protein: CASRQGGSYNEQFF.

The V and J genes are TRBV29-1 and TRBJ1-5; D might be TRBD1 (5 bases). The germline CDR1 and CDR2 sequences are SQVTM and ANQGSEA. This CDR3 has 12 amino acids. V was cut by 7 bases and J by 4 bases, with 11 bases left in between. CDR3 sequence (DNA): TGCAGCGCTGCGGGACCGAATCAGCCCCAGCATTTT. Encoded protein: CSAAGPNQPQHF.

This clone was counted a few times. The rearrangement links TRBV20-1 to TRBJ2-1, with 10 positions matching TRBD2. In germline, CDR1 is DFQATT, CDR2 SNEGSKA (reference sequence). The V segment lost 6 bases and the J segment 12 bases; nucleotides outside the gene matches: 2. The CDR3 length is 10 residues. The CDR3 region has the DNA TGCAGTGCGGTAGCGGGGGGGCAGTTCTTC. Translation: CSAVAGGQFF.

The V and J genes are TRBV7-9 and TRBJ2-7; 9 positions match TRBD2. This CDR3 spans 15 amino acids. Looked up from germline, CDR1 is SEHNR and CDR2 is FQNEAQ (reference sequence). J gave up 1 base and V 2 bases, and 3 bases lay outside the gene matches. The DNA of the CDR3 is TGTGCCAGCAGCTTATTGCTAGCGGGGTCCTACGAGCAGTACTTC. Residues: CASSLLLAGSYEQYF.

CDR3 loop: CASSYPGLYGYTF. In DNA, the CDR3 is TGTGCCAGCAGCTACCCAGGGCTCTATGGCTACACCTTC. The rearrangement links TRBV7-8 to TRBJ1-2; a possible D gene is TRBD1 (5 bases). Trimming took off 4 bases at V and 4 bases at J, with 10 bases between the two ends. Germline V gene sequence: CDR1 SGHVS, CDR2 FQNEAQ. CDR3 length: 13 amino acids.

The chain joins TRBV5-1 to TRBJ2-2; TRBD1 is a possible D gene (5 bases). Germline CDR1 SGHRS, CDR2 YFSETQ. This CDR3 spans 15 amino acids. V was clipped by 0 bases and J by 1 base, with 7 bases between them. The CDR3 reads CASSLARVNTGELFF. The CDR3 nucleotides are TGCGCCAGCAGCTTGGCCAGGGTGAACACCGGGGAGCTGTTTTTT.

The chain has TRBV5-4 and TRBJ2-7, with D possibly matching TRBD1 (6 bases). The V end lost 4 bases, the J end lost 4 bases, and 12 bases lay between the germline ends. This CDR3 contains 13 residues. Germline V lookup: CDR1 SGHNT, CDR2 YYREEE (reference sequence). CDR3 in DNA: TGTGCCAGCAGCACCTGGACAGATTACGAGCAGTACTTC. Amino acid sequence: CASSTWTDYEQYF.

This clone turned up a few times. The chain employs TRBV9 and TRBJ1-3; TRBD1 matches 8 bases. This CDR3 has 18 residues. V lost 3 bases, J lost 3 bases, and 14 bases stayed unmatched. The germline V gene has CDR1 SGDLS and CDR2 YYNGEE. CDR3 amino acids: CASSETSGTGDFGNTIYF. DNA of the CDR3: TGTGCCAGCAGCGAGACGAGCGGGACAGGAGATTTTGGAAACACCATATATTTT.